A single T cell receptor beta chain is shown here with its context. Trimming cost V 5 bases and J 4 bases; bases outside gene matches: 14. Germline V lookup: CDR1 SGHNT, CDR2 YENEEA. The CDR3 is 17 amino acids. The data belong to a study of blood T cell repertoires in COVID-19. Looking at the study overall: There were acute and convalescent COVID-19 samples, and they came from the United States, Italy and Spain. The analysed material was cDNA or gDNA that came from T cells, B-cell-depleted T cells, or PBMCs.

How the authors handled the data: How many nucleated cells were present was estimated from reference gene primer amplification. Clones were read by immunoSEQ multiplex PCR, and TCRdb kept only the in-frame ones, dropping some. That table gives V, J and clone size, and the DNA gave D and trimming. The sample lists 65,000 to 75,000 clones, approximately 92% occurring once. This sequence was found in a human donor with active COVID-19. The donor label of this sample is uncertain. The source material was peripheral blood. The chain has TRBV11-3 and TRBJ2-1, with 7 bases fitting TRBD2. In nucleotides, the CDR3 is TGTGCCAGCAGCGCCCCGACTAGCCCCGACCGATACAATGAGCAGTTCTTC. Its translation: CASSAPTSPDRYNEQFF.